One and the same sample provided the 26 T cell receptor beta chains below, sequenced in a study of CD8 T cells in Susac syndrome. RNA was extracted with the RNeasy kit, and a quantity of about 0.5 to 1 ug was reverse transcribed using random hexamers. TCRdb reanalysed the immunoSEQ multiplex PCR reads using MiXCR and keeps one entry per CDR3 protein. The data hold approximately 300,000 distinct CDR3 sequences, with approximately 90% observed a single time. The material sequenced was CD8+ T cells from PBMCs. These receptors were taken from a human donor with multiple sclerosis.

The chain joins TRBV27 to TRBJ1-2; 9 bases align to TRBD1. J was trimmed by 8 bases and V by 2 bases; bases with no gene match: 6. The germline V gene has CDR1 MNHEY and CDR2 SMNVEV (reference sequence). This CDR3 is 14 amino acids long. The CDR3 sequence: CASSLGQGPGGYTF. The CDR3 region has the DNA TGTGCCAGCAGTTTAGGACAGGGGCCCGGAGGCTACACCTTC.

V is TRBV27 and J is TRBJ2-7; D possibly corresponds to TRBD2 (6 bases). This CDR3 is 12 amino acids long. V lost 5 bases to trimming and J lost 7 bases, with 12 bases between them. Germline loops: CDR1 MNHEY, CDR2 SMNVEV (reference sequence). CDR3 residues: CASSPTRGEQYF. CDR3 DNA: TGTGCCAGCAGTCCCACCCGGGGGGAGCAGTACTTC.

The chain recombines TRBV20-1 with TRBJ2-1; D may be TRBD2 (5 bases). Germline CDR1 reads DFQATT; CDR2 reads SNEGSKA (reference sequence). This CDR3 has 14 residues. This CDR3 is CRVRRTPGFDEQFF. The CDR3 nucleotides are TGCAGAGTGCGTAGGACTCCTGGATTCGATGAGCAGTTCTTC.

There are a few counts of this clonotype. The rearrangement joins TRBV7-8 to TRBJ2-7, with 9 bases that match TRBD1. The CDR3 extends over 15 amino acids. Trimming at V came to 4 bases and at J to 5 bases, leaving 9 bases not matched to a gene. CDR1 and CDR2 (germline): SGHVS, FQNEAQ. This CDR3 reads CASSSPPTGGNEQYF. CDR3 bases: TGTGCCAGCAGCTCCCCGCCAACAGGGGGCAACGAGCAGTACTTC.

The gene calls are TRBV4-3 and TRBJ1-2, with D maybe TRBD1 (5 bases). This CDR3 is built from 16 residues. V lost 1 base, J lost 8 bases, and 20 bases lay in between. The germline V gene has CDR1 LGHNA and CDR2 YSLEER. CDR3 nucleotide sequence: TGCGCCAGCAGCCAAGGTCGGAGTCTCAAGGGGCTAGGCTACACCTTC. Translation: CASSQGRSLKGLGYTF.

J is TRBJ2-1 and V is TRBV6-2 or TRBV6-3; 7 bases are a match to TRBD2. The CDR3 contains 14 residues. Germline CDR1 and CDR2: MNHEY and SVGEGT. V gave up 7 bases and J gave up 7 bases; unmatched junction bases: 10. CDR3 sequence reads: CASTDSVGGNEQFF. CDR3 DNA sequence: TGTGCCAGCACCGACTCCGTCGGGGGGAATGAGCAGTTCTTC.

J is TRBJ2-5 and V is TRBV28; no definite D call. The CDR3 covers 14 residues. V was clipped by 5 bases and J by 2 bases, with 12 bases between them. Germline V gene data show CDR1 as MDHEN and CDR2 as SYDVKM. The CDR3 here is CASSDKSDQETQYF. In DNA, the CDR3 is TGTGCCAGCAGTGATAAAAGTGATCAAGAGACCCAGTACTTC.

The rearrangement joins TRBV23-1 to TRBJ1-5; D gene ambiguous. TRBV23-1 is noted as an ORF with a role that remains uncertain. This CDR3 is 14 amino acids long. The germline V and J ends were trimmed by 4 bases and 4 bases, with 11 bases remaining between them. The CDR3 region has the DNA TGCGCCAGCAGTCCCGGATCTGGAAATCAGCCCCAGCATTTT. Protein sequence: CASSPGSGNQPQHF.

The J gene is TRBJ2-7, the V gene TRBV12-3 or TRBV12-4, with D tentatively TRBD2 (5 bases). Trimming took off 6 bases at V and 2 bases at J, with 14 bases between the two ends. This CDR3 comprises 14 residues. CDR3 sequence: CASRSGLTPYEQYF. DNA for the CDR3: TGTGCCAGCAGGAGTGGACTCACCCCCTACGAGCAGTACTTC.

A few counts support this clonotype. The CDR3 DNA sequence: TGTGCCTGGATCTCCGGGACTAACGGGCAGTACTTC. It encodes CAWISGTNGQYF. The chain uses TRBV30 and TRBJ2-7, with 7 bases lining up with TRBD2. The CDR3 sequence is 12 residues long. V dropped 4 bases and J dropped 9; count of bases not matched to a gene: 9. Germline values: CDR1 GTSNPN, CDR2 SVGIG (reference sequence).

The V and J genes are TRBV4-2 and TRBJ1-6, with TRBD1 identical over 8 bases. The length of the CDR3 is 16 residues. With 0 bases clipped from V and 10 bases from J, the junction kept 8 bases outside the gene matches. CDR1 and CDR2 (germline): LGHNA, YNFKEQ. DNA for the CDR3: TGTGCCAGCAGCCAAGATCAGACAGGGGAGGGATCACCCCTCCACTTT. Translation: CASSQDQTGEGSPLHF.

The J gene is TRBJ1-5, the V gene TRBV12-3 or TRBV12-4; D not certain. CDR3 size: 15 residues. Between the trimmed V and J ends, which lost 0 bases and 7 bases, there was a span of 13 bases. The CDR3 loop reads CASSLAKGLEQPQHF. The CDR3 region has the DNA TGTGCCAGCAGTTTAGCGAAAGGGTTAGAACAGCCCCAGCATTTT.

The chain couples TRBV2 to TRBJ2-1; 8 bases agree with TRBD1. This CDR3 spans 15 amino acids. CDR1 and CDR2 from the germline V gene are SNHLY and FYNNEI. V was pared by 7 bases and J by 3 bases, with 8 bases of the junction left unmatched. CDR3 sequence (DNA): TGTGCCAGCATCGAGGACAGGGCGAACTACAATGAGCAGTTCTTC. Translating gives CASIEDRANYNEQFF.

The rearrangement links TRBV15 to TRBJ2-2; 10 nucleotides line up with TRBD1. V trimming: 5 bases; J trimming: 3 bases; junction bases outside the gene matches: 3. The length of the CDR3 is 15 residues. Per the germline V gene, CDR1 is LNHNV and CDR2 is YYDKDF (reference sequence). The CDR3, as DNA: TGTGCCACCAGCCCCGGGACAGGGGACACCGGGGAGCTGTTTTTT. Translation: CATSPGTGDTGELFF.

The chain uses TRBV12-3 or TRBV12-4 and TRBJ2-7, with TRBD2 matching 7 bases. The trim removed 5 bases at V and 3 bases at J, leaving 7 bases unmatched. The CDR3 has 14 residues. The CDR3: CASSQAGPSYEQYF. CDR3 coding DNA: TGTGCCAGCAGTCAAGCGGGACCCAGCTACGAGCAGTACTTC.

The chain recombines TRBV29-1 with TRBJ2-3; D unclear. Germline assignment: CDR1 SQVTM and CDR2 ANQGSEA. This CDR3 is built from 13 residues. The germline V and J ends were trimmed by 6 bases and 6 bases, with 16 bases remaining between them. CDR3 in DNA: TGCAGCGTCCTAGTGGTACGAGATGATACGCAGTATTTT. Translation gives CSVLVVRDDTQYF.

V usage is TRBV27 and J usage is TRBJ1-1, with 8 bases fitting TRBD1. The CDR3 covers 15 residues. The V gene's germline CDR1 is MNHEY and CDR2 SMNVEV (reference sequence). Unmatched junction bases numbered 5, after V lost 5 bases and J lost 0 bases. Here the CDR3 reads CASSPGQGLNTEAFF. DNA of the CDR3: TGTGCCAGCAGTCCCGGACAGGGTTTGAACACTGAAGCTTTCTTT.

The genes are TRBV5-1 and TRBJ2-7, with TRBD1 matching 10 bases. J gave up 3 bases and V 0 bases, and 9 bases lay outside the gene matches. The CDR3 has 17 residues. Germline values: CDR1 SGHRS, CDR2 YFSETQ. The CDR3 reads CASSLEEARDRGYEQYF. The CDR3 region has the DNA TGCGCCAGCAGCTTGGAGGAAGCCCGGGACAGGGGCTACGAGCAGTACTTC.

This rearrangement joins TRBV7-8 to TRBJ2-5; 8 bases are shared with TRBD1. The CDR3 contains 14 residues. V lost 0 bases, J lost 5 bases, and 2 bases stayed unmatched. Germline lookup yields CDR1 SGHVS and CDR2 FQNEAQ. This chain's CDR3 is CASSLAQGAETQYF. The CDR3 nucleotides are TGTGCCAGCAGCTTAGCGCAGGGGGCTGAGACCCAGTACTTC. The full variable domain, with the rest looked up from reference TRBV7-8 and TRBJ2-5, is GAGVSQSPRYKVAKRGQDVALRCDPISGHVSLFWYQQALGQGPEFLTYFQNEAQLDKSGLPSDRFFAERPEGSVSTLKIQRTQQEDSAVYLCASSLAQGAETQYFGPGTRLLVL.

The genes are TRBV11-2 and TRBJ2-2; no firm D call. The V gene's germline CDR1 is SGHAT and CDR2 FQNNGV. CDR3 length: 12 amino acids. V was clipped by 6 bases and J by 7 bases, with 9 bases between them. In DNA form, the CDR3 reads TGTGCCAGCAGGGGGATGGACGGGGAGCTGTTTTTT. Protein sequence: CASRGMDGELFF.

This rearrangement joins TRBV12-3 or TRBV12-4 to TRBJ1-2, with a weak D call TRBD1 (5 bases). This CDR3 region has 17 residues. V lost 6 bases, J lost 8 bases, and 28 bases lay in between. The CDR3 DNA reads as TGTGCCAGCAGCCCTGACCGGGGGGGTGTATCGCCCGTAGGCTACACCTTC. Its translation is CASSPDRGGVSPVGYTF.

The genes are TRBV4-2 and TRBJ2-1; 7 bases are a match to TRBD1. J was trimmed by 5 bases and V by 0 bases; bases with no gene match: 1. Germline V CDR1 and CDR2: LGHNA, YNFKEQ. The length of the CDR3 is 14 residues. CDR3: CASSQDGTDNEQFF. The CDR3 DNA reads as TGTGCCAGCAGCCAAGATGGGACAGACAATGAGCAGTTCTTC.

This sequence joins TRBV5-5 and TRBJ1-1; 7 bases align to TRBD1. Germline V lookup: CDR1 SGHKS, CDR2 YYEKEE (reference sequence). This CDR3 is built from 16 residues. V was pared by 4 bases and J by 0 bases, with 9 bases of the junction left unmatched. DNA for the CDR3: TGTGCCAGCAGCCGCGACAGGGCGACTATGAACACTGAAGCTTTCTTT. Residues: CASSRDRATMNTEAFF.

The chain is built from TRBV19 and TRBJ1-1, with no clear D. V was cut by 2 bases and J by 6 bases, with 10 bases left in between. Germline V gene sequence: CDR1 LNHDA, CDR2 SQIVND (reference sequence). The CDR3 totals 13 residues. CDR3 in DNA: TGTGCCAGTAGTATAAAGTGGAATTCTGAAGCTTTCTTT. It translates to CASSIKWNSEAFF.

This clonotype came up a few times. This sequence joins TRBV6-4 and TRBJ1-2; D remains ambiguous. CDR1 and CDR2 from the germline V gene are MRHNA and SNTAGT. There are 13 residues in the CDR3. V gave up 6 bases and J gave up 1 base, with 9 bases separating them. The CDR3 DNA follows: TGTGCCAGCAGGGAGAGGGTTAACTATGGCTACACCTTC. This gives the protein CASRERVNYGYTF.

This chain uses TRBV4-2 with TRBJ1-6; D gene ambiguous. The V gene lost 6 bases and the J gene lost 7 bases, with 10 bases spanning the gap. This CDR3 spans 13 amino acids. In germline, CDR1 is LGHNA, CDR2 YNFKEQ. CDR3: CASRSSGNSPLHF. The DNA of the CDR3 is TGTGCCAGCAGATCCTCTGGAAATTCACCCCTCCACTTT.